This T cell receptor (beta chain) was identified during a study of blood T cells in healthy people across ages (dated by TCRdb to the mid-2010s). Background for the entire study: Template switching captured roughly one uniquely barcoded TCR beta cDNA molecule per two T cells in model experiments. Age-related changes in TCR beta repertoire diversity were measured in the study by deep sequencing normalized with unique cDNA molecular identifiers. The donors were divided into four age groups: young (average approximately 17 years), middle-aged (around 41), aged (62) and long-lived (about 80). Donors of different ages were randomly distributed across sequencing lanes to avoid experimental bias. Using the same blood draw, the study looked at two additional independent replicas of 1 million unique cDNA reads for two donors, one aged 18 to 30 and the other aged 80 or older.

The method behind the library was 5' RACE. The instrument given in TCRdb is Illumina HiSeq 2500. A second PCR of roughly 7 to 11 cycles was performed with a sample-barcoded 5' primer and a J-beta primer mix. Each TCR beta cDNA molecule received a unique molecular identifier from a template-switch 5' adaptor carrying 12 random nucleotides. Each sample yielded at least 2.5 million CDR3-containing paired-end reads. All of the RNA was converted into first-strand cDNA using the Mint cDNA synthesis kit, with a TRBC-specific oligonucleotide serving as the primer. After uracil-DNA glycosylase treatment, a first 18-cycle PCR used universal primers M1SS and BC2_uni_R on all cDNA. From the authors' description of their analysis: Each sample was normalized by randomly selecting 1 million high-quality reads, each carrying a distinct molecular identifier. Instead of being binned into consensus sequences, reads that shared molecular identifiers were thrown out. MiTCR, set to a Q25 quality threshold and the strictest error-elimination algorithm, was used for CDR3 identification, clonotype clustering and error correction. A nonparametric unseen species model using Euler transformation provided a lower-bound estimate of total TCR beta diversity. TCRdb passed the public sequencing reads through fastp at Q25 and MiXCR, retaining productive beta sequences. Every CDR3 protein is listed once, alongside the most common genes and DNA of its rows. Here the V and J calls rest on TCRdb's processing, not on the authors' analysis. The sample profile shows about 1.8 million distinct CDR3 sequences; just under 50% of them were found once. Clones ranked in the top ten supply around 2.1% of the sample.

There are a few counts of this clonotype. No cognate antigen has been identified for it. It has no much larger one-base neighbor in the sample; base qualities were not kept. Systemically healthy Caucasian individuals from Russia, over 30 in total and aged about 6 to 95 years, were included as donors. Each donor gave about 11 milliliters of peripheral blood, drawn into EDTA-treated Vacutainer tubes. Ficoll-Paque density-gradient centrifugation was used to isolate PBMCs, with at least 6.5 million per sample. Total RNA was extracted from PBMCs with Trizol reagent, with at least 5 micrograms obtained per sample. For every donor, flow cytometry on a PBMC aliquot measured the percentage of naive CD45RAhigh/CD27high T cells. Trimming removed 1 base from V and 5 bases from J, leaving 14 bases between the germline ends. The CDR3, cysteine through phenylalanine, is 15 amino acids long. Of the read, only the CDR3 DNA is kept; its 45 bases are in frame from base 1. CDR1 MGHRA and CDR2 YSYEKL were looked up in the germline V gene.

The full study reports these points: Because donor CMV infection status was unknown, age-related changes in expanded clonotypes were potentially confounded. As age increased, observed TCR beta diversity per million T cells dropped in a roughly linear way, and a significant reduction was already evident by age around 41. Compared with the aged group, the long-lived group had more naive CD4+ T cells, fewer expanded clones and increased TCR diversity, a pattern suggesting age selection. Estimates of total diversity based on one million sequenced T cells were regarded as lower bounds and as underestimates. Because profiling used bulk unsorted PBMCs, naive and antigen-experienced compartments could not be compared conclusively. A strong correlation was found between observed TCR beta diversity and the percentage of naive T cells measured by flow cytometry.

The sequence was collected from a woman aged 40 to 49 in good health. This receptor chain uses TRBV4-1 and TRBJ2-5; the D gene is unclear. The material sequenced was blood. The CDR3 has the sequence CASSQVGQKEETQYF. Here is the DNA: TGCGCCAGCAGCCAAGTGGGCCAAAAGGAGGAGACCCAGTACTTC.